This T cell receptor beta chain was found in a study of cytomegalovirus exposure and HLA in healthy donors. Nominally healthy donors provided the samples, though records likely missed some immune exposures. This clone was counted a few times. The antigen is not known. The PCR had 60 Vbeta and 13 Jbeta primers. The method was immunoSEQ multiplex PCR; TCRdb's version includes in-frame clones alone and lacks a portion of them. The sample consists of about 100,000 clones, 85% of them appearing once. Study-wide points: Some V segments (TRBV6-2 and TRBV6-3 among them) were excluded as indistinguishable. What was likely a sequencing artifact was a cluster of highly shared sequence variants. Presence/absence analyses took donor sequencing depth as roughly uniform.

Trimming took 0 bases from V and 6 from J, leaving 16 bases between them. Germline assignment: CDR1 SGHNT and CDR2 YYREEE (reference sequence). This CDR3 comprises 15 residues. The rearrangement links TRBV5-4 to TRBJ2-7; a weak D match, TRBD1 (6 bases). This receptor was obtained from a man aged 25-45 years in good health and CMV-seronegative. What was sequenced was PBMCs. The CDR3 loop is CASSLAGTMAFEQYF. CDR3 DNA sequence: TGTGCCAGCAGCTTGGCCGGGACAATGGCCTTCGAGCAGTACTTC.